Below are 25 T cell receptor beta chains sequenced from a single sample in a study of technical replicates of blood from a handful of donors. Sequencing used immunoSEQ multiplex PCR; TCRdb keeps in-frame clones, though not all of them. The table shows tens of thousands of clones, with 85% to 95% occurring only once. The source material was T cells isolated from PBMCs. The receptor set was obtained from a human donor in good health.

The genes are TRBV21-1 and TRBJ2-2; the table's D gene call, TRBD2, was not cross checked with the DNA. TRBV21-1 is a pseudogene locus. There are 18 residues in the CDR3. The CDR3 sequence is CASSNGVTSGGNTGELFF. CDR3 nucleotides: TGTGCCAGCAGCAACGGGGTGACTAGCGGGGGGAACACCGGGGAGCTGTTTTTT.

The J gene is TRBJ2-7, the V gene TRBV19; possible D gene TRBD2, 7 bases. V dropped 8 bases and J dropped 1 base, with 21 bases sitting between them. The CDR3 sequence is 16 residues long. The germline V gene has CDR1 LNHDA and CDR2 SQIVND (reference sequence). DNA of the CDR3: TGTGCCAGTGGAACAGGTTTGGGAGGGGGATCCTACGAGCAGTACTTC. Encoded protein: CASGTGLGGGSYEQYF.

This clone was seen just once. The chain uses TRBV10-1 and TRBJ2-3; 9 bases are shared with TRBD2. The CDR3 is 19 amino acids. Trimming took 0 bases from V and 7 from J; bases not matched to a gene: 17. Germline CDR1 is WNHNN and CDR2 is SYGVQD (reference sequence). The CDR3 DNA is TGCGCCAGCAGTGAGTCGAGAACAGGGTTCGCTAGCGGGGAATATACGCAGTATTTT. Its protein product is CASSESRTGFASGEYTQYF.

The gene calls are TRBV4-1 and TRBJ2-7, with D maybe TRBD2 (6 bases). Germline values: CDR1 MGHRA, CDR2 YSYEKL. V lost 4 bases to trimming and J lost 2 bases, with 12 bases between them. This CDR3 is 14 amino acids long. As DNA, the CDR3 is TGCGCCAGCAGCCCATCCGGGGGTCCCTACGAGCAGTACTTC. It codes for CASSPSGGPYEQYF.

This chain joins TRBV5-1 and TRBJ2-1, with 11 bases identical to TRBD2. After removal of 6 bases from V and 8 bases from J, the junction contained 13 bases not matched to a gene. Per germline, CDR1 SGHRS and CDR2 YFSETQ. The CDR3 has 16 residues. The CDR3 loop reads CASTWGLAAGRDEQFF. DNA of the CDR3: TGCGCCAGCACCTGGGGACTAGCGGCGGGGAGGGATGAGCAGTTCTTC.

The chain is built from TRBV13 and TRBJ1-3; TRBD1 agrees at 8 bases. Germline V gene data show CDR1 as PRHDT and CDR2 as FYEKMQ (reference sequence). The length of the CDR3 is 14 residues. V gave up 4 bases and J gave up 8 bases; unmatched junction bases: 7. In nucleotides, the CDR3 is TGTGCCAGCAGCTCGCCTGGACAGGGAGACACCATATATTTT. Translation gives CASSSPGQGDTIYF.

This rearrangement joins TRBV18 to TRBJ1-2; 8 bases map to TRBD1. Germline values: CDR1 KGHSH, CDR2 LQKENI. V lost 6 bases, J lost 4 bases, and 19 bases stayed unmatched. The CDR3 has 18 residues. This CDR3 reads CASSPLPGQVSIGYGYTF. In nucleotides, the CDR3 is TGTGCCAGCTCCCCGCTACCGGGACAGGTGTCCATCGGCTATGGCTACACCTTC.

This clone appeared once. The chain is built from TRBV5-1 and TRBJ1-1; 7 bases align to TRBD1. V shed 5 bases, J shed 2 bases, and the junction held 15 bases outside the gene matches. The CDR3 covers 17 residues. CDR1 is SGHRS, CDR2 YFSETQ, per germline. The DNA for the CDR3 is TGCGCCAGCAGGACAGGGTGGGACACCCCACTTAACACTGAAGCTTTCTTT. Protein sequence: CASRTGWDTPLNTEAFF.

The J gene is TRBJ1-1, the V gene TRBV9; D is ambiguous. The CDR3 runs to 16 residues. The V end lost 1 base, the J end lost 10 bases, and 23 bases lay between the germline ends. CDR1 is SGDLS and CDR2 is YYNGEE in the germline V gene. The CDR3 DNA follows: TGTGCCAGCAGCGTACTCCCCACTCTCGGAGGGTCGGTAGCTTTCTTT. It is translated as CASSVLPTLGGSVAFF.

The chain recombines TRBV11-2 with TRBJ2-1, with D hard to call. Trimming left V 1 base short and J 5 bases short, with 9 bases between. This CDR3 comprises 14 residues. CDR1 is SGHAT, CDR2 FQNNGV, per germline. Here the CDR3 DNA reads TGTGCCAGCAGCTTAGTGGTCACAGACAATGAGCAGTTCTTC. Translated: CASSLVVTDNEQFF.

The V gene is TRBV27, the J gene TRBJ2-2; 11 nucleotides align to TRBD2. Germline V gene sequence: CDR1 MNHEY, CDR2 SMNVEV (reference sequence). J gave up 1 base and V 3 bases, and 1 base lay outside the gene matches. The CDR3 spans 16 residues. CDR3 DNA sequence: TGTGCCAGCAGTTTTGGGACTAGCGGGAACACCGGGGAGCTGTTTTTT. This sequence encodes CASSFGTSGNTGELFF.

J is TRBJ2-5 and V is TRBV7-3; 9 nucleotides match TRBD1. In germline, CDR1 is SGHTA, CDR2 FQGTGA. V lost 3 bases and J lost 5; bases outside the gene matches: 7. The CDR3 spans 15 residues. CDR3 in amino acids: CASSFTGGEDETQYF. The CDR3 coding sequence is TGTGCCAGCAGCTTTACAGGGGGCGAGGATGAGACCCAGTACTTC.

This chain uses TRBV9 with TRBJ2-5; possibly TRBD2 for D (7 bases). Trimming took off 4 bases at V and 4 bases at J, with 14 bases between the two ends. Germline V gene data show CDR1 as SGDLS and CDR2 as YYNGEE. The CDR3 is made up of 14 amino acids. The CDR3 loop is CASSPSGGAETQYF. CDR3 in DNA: TGTGCCAGCAGCCCATCTGGGGGGGCAGAGACCCAGTACTTC.

This chain joins TRBV4-2 and TRBJ2-2; TRBD1 matches 7 bases. V trimming: 0 bases; J trimming: 4 bases; junction bases outside the gene matches: 5. The CDR3 has 16 amino acids. In germline, CDR1 is LGHNA, CDR2 YNFKEQ. The CDR3 here is CASSQETGASTGELFF. CDR3 in DNA: TGTGCCAGCAGCCAAGAAACAGGGGCGAGCACCGGGGAGCTGTTTTTT.

The J gene is TRBJ2-3, the V gene TRBV29-1, with D tentatively TRBD1 (5 bases). The CDR3 totals 13 residues. Trimming shortened V by 3 bases and J by 2 bases, and 9 bases separated the two germline ends. Germline V gene data show CDR1 as SQVTM and CDR2 as ANQGSEA. CDR3 residues: CSVEDTYTDTQYF. As DNA, the CDR3 is TGCAGCGTTGAGGACACCTACACAGATACGCAGTATTTT.

The chain carries TRBV2 and TRBJ1-1; tentative D call: TRBD1 (5 bases). The germline V gene encodes CDR1 SNHLY and CDR2 FYNNEI. The CDR3 has 13 residues. V lost 2 bases to trimming and J lost 1 base, with 5 bases between them. CDR3 nucleotides: TGTGCCAGCAGTGAAACAGGGAACACTGAAGCTTTCTTT. Residues: CASSETGNTEAFF.

This chain joins TRBV30 and TRBJ1-1, with D perhaps TRBD1 (5 bases). With 2 bases removed from V and 0 bases from J, the gap between germline ends came to 7 bases. The germline gives CDR1 GTSNPN, CDR2 SVGIG (reference sequence). The CDR3 is 13 amino acids. The CDR3 loop is CAWSFRVNTEAFF. CDR3 DNA: TGTGCCTGGAGTTTCAGGGTGAACACTGAAGCTTTCTTT.

This chain uses TRBV5-1 with TRBJ2-5, with D possibly matching TRBD2 (5 bases). Trimming cost V 4 bases and J 2 bases, with 9 bases left between them. The CDR3 contains 13 residues. CDR1 SGHRS and CDR2 YFSETQ come from the germline V gene. This CDR3 is CASSAGQQETQYF. The CDR3 bases are TGCGCCAGCAGCGCGGGTCAACAAGAGACCCAGTACTTC.

In DNA form, the CDR3 reads TGCAGCGTTGCTTCCAGAACCTACGAGCAGTACTTC. Its protein product is CSVASRTYEQYF. V gene TRBV29-1 combines with J gene TRBJ2-7; D is unclear. The CDR3 is 12 amino acids. V was cut by 4 bases and J by 2 bases, with 9 bases left in between. Germline CDR1 and CDR2: SQVTM and ANQGSEA.

This sequence joins TRBV6-4 and TRBJ2-1; 9 bases match TRBD2. CDR3 size: 18 residues. Trimming cost V 0 bases and J 1 base; bases outside gene matches: 7. The germline CDR1 and CDR2 sequences are MRHNA and SNTAGT. Here the CDR3 DNA reads TGTGCCAGCAGTGACTCGTCTTCGCTAGCGGGGTCCTACAATGAGCAGTTCTTC. Protein product: CASSDSSSLAGSYNEQFF.

This chain joins TRBV28 and TRBJ2-7; possibly TRBD2 for D (5 bases). V shed 6 bases and J shed 1 base, with 7 bases lying between them. The CDR3 has 12 residues. Germline lookup yields CDR1 MDHEN and CDR2 SYDVKM. CDR3 in DNA: TGTGCCAGCAGCCTAGCTTCCTACGAGCAGTACTTC. Protein sequence: CASSLASYEQYF.

The chain has TRBV10-1 and TRBJ1-4, with D possibly TRBD1 on 6 matching bases. The V end was cut by 6 bases, the J end by 8 bases, with 22 bases between. This CDR3 is built from 16 residues. Germline CDR1 WNHNN, CDR2 SYGVQD (reference sequence). The CDR3 reads CASSPTGQPGVEKLFF. CDR3 DNA: TGCGCCAGCAGCCCAACGGGGCAGCCAGGGGTCGAAAAACTGTTTTTT.

This chain connects TRBV4-1 to TRBJ2-1; 10 positions agree with TRBD2. V lost 1 base, J lost 10 bases, and 25 bases stayed unmatched. The CDR3 sequence is 21 residues long. Germline loops: CDR1 MGHRA, CDR2 YSYEKL. The CDR3 loop reads CASSQGAGSISGRVGLGEQFF. In DNA form, the CDR3 reads TGCGCCAGCAGCCAAGGGGCCGGCAGCATAAGCGGGAGGGTAGGACTAGGGGAGCAGTTCTTC.

The chain is built from TRBV19 and TRBJ1-3; unclear D gene. The germline V gene encodes CDR1 LNHDA and CDR2 SQIVND (reference sequence). Deletions cut 3 bases from V and 0 bases from J, with 12 bases between. The CDR3 extends over 16 amino acids. The chain's CDR3 is CASSIGGFGSGNTIYF. For the CDR3, the DNA is TGTGCCAGTAGTATCGGAGGGTTTGGCTCTGGAAACACCATATATTTT.

The V call is TRBV5-6, the J call TRBJ2-7; a possible D gene is TRBD1 (6 bases). Germline V lookup: CDR1 SGHDT, CDR2 YYEEEE. CDR3 length equals 15 residues. Trimming took off 3 bases at V and 0 bases at J, with 13 bases between the two ends. CDR3 sequence (DNA): TGTGCCAGCAGCTACTTGGACAGTCTCTCCTACGAGCAGTACTTC. Its protein is CASSYLDSLSYEQYF.